This TCR beta chain was obtained from a study of spatial heterogeneity in lung cancer. A few counts support this clonotype. Described time point: sample taken at primary tumor resection. Tumor, nontumor lung or frozen PBMC supplied whole RNA, sequenced without sorting. The donor group consisted of 55 to 85 patients who had untreated, early-stage non-small cell lung cancer. TCRdb fed the 5' RACE reads into MiXCR, producing one record per CDR3 protein. The data show roughly 79,000 distinct CDR3 sequences, around 13% seen once. In germline, CDR1 is SGHKS, CDR2 YYEKEE (reference sequence). J was trimmed by 0 bases and V by 0 bases; bases with no gene match: 8. CDR3 length equals 18 residues.

This TCR was recovered from a male donor with early-stage non-small cell lung cancer. The source material was PBMCs, sampled at surgery. The chain employs TRBV5-5 and TRBJ2-2; 7 bases agree with TRBD2. The CDR3 nucleotides are TGTGCCAGCAGCTTGGTTCGAGCGGGGAGCGCGAACACCGGGGAGCTGTTTTTT. Its protein is CASSLVRAGSANTGELFF.